The 21 T cell receptor beta chains presented below share a single source sample, sequenced in a study of early T cells in non-severe SARS-CoV-2 infection. TCRdb reanalysed the 5' RACE reads using MiXCR and keeps one entry per CDR3 protein. The profile shows about 29,000 distinct CDR3 sequences, 5% to 7% of them singletons. Input material: whole blood. The receptors were gathered from an adult who was a healthcare worker with PCR-confirmed SARS-CoV-2 infection or an uninfected control (not recorded which).

This clonotype was recorded a few times. This rearrangement joins TRBV5-1 to TRBJ1-5, with TRBD1 matching over 7 bases. The J segment lost 2 bases and the V segment lost 2 bases, leaving 1 base of the junction unmatched. Germline V gene lookup returns CDR1 SGHRS and CDR2 YFSETQ. The CDR3 sequence is 14 residues long. The CDR3 protein is CASSLTGGNQPQHF. The CDR3 DNA follows: TGCGCCAGCAGCTTAACAGGGGGCAATCAGCCCCAGCATTTT. Full variable domain (missing parts from reference TRBV5-1 and TRBJ1-5): KAGVTQTPRYLIKTRGQQVTLSCSPISGHRSVSWYQQTPGQGLQFLFEYFSETQRNKGNFPGRFSGRQFSNSRSEMNVSTLELGDSALYLCASSLTGGNQPQHFGDGTRLSIL.

The chain links TRBV11-2 to TRBJ2-2, with 9 bases that match TRBD1. J gave up 7 bases and V 6 bases, and 9 bases lay outside the gene matches. CDR3 length equals 15 residues. From germline, CDR1 is SGHAT and CDR2 FQNNGV. The DNA of the CDR3 is TGTGCCAGCAGACAGACCGGGACAGGGAGCGGGGAGCTGTTTTTT. It yields the protein CASRQTGTGSGELFF. The whole variable domain, filled in from reference TRBV11-2 and TRBJ2-2, reads EAGVAQSPRYKIIEKRQSVAFWCNPISGHATLYWYQQILGQGPKLLIQFQNNGVVDDSQLPKDRFSAERLKGVDSTLKIQPAKLEDSAVYLCASRQTGTGSGELFFGEGSRLTVL.

This clonotype was observed many times. The chain couples TRBV3-2 to TRBJ2-2; TRBD1 reflects the table's D call only, with no check against the DNA. TRBV3-2 is classified as a pseudogene. The CDR3 runs to 16 residues. CDR3 in DNA: TGTGCCAGCAGCCAACGCAGCGGAGGGGGCACCGGGGAGCTGTTTTTT. Translated, it gives CASSQRSGGGTGELFF.

The chain links TRBV27 to TRBJ1-1, with D perhaps TRBD1 (6 bases). The CDR3 is 13 amino acids. Germline V CDR1 and CDR2: MNHEY, SMNVEV (reference sequence). The V gene lost 9 bases and the J gene lost 4 bases, with 15 bases spanning the gap. CDR3 DNA sequence: TGTGCCAGTCGAACAGGGCGGGTCACTGAAGCTTTCTTT. It codes for CASRTGRVTEAFF.

This clonotype was counted at least ten times. The chain combines TRBV30 with TRBJ2-5; TRBD2 might be the D (7 bases). The CDR3 is made up of 15 amino acids. CDR1 is GTSNPN and CDR2 is SVGIG in the germline V gene (reference sequence). Trimming left V 0 bases short and J 4 bases short, with 15 bases between. The CDR3 here is CAWSVTGGAGETQYF. The DNA for the CDR3 is TGTGCCTGGAGTGTAACGGGGGGCGCCGGAGAGACCCAGTACTTC.

This clonotype was detected ten times or more. This chain connects TRBV24-1 to TRBJ2-2; D could derive from TRBD1 or TRBD2 (5 bases each). Trimming stripped 3 bases from V and 6 bases from J, with 13 bases between. Germline V gene lookup returns CDR1 KGHDR and CDR2 SFDVKD. CDR3 size: 15 residues. The CDR3 spells CATSDGGPDAGELFF. The CDR3 nucleotides are TGTGCCACCAGTGATGGGGGACCAGACGCCGGGGAGCTGTTTTTT.

Ten or more counts support this clonotype. This rearrangement joins TRBV4-2 to TRBJ2-2, with TRBD1 matching over 8 bases. V gave up 0 bases and J gave up 7 bases; unmatched junction bases: 7. Germline CDR1 is LGHNA and CDR2 is YNFKEQ. This CDR3 is built from 16 residues. CDR3 bases: TGTGCCAGCAGCCAAGATGGGAGACAGGGGAGCGGGGAGCTGTTTTTT. Its translation: CASSQDGRQGSGELFF.

This clonotype came up many times. The chain carries TRBV6-5 and TRBJ1-1; TRBD1 matches at 7 bases. V dropped 6 bases and J dropped 4; count of bases not matched to a gene: 8. The CDR3 contains 14 residues. Per germline, CDR1 MNHEY and CDR2 SVGAGI. CDR3 loop: CASSDRTGSTEAFF. In DNA form, the CDR3 reads TGTGCCAGCAGCGACAGGACAGGATCCACTGAAGCTTTCTTT.

This clonotype was counted ten times or more. One end of the junction is discordant with germline, which a read error may explain. The chain links TRBV28 to TRBJ2-7; D gene ambiguous. The CDR3 loop spans 13 amino acids. The germline CDR1 and CDR2 sequences are MDHEN and SYDVKM. Here the CDR3 DNA reads TGTGCCAGCAGTTTTGGGTCCTCGGATCGAGGAGTCTTC. This gives the protein CASSFGSSDRGVF.

The sample holds many counts of this clonotype. This chain joins TRBV6-5 and TRBJ2-1; the D is unclear. CDR3 length: 14 amino acids. The V end lost 0 bases, the J end lost 8 bases, and 11 bases lay between the germline ends. Germline V CDR1 and CDR2: MNHEY, SVGAGI. In DNA form, the CDR3 reads TGTGCCAGCAGTTACTCGTTTCGCGATGATGAGCAGTTCTTC. Translation: CASSYSFRDDEQFF.

The V gene is TRBV5-1, the J gene TRBJ2-5, with 13 bases that match TRBD2. The CDR3 is 16 amino acids. With 3 bases clipped from V and 5 bases from J, the junction kept 7 bases outside the gene matches. The germline gives CDR1 SGHRS, CDR2 YFSETQ. CDR3 sequence reads: CASSSLGLAGRETQYF. Written as DNA, the CDR3 is TGCGCCAGCAGCTCGCTGGGACTAGCGGGACGCGAGACCCAGTACTTC.

This clonotype qualifies as medium-sized. The CDR3 sequence is CSVSVPEINTGELFF. DNA of the CDR3: TGCAGCGTTTCTGTGCCGGAAATAAACACCGGGGAGCTGTTTTTT. V usage is TRBV29-1 and J usage is TRBJ2-2; no clear D gene. This CDR3 is built from 15 residues. Germline V gives CDR1 SQVTM, CDR2 ANQGSEA. V was trimmed by 5 bases and J by 2 bases, leaving 15 bases between them.

At least ten counts were recorded for this clonotype. The chain combines TRBV6-2 or TRBV6-3 with TRBJ2-7, with D maybe TRBD2 (6 bases). The CDR3 loop spans 14 amino acids. V lost 4 bases, J lost 1 base, and 11 bases lay in between. Germline values: CDR1 MNHEY, CDR2 SVGEGT. The CDR3 sequence is CASSLGGRSYEQYF. In nucleotides, the CDR3 is TGTGCCAGCAGTTTGGGGGGTCGTTCCTACGAGCAGTACTTC.

This clonotype was picked up a small number of times. The rearrangement uses TRBV28 and TRBJ2-5; D might be TRBD1 or TRBD2, each matching 5 bases. V was shortened by 10 bases and J by 7 bases, with 16 bases between the two germline ends. The CDR3 consists of 12 residues. Germline CDR1 and CDR2: MDHEN and SYDVKM. The CDR3 bases are TGTGCCACCGGGACCGGTCGGAGGACCCAGTACTTC. This translates into CATGTGRRTQYF.

This rearrangement joins TRBV12-3 or TRBV12-4 to TRBJ2-3; TRBD2 agrees at 11 bases. J gave up 5 bases and V 7 bases, and 8 bases lay outside the gene matches. This CDR3 is built from 15 residues. The CDR3 nucleotides read TGTGCCAGCACAATTAGCGGGGGGGCCGAAGATACGCAGTATTTT. Its protein is CASTISGGAEDTQYF.

This clonotype was seen repeatedly, ten times or more. V gene TRBV21-1 combines with J gene TRBJ1-4. TRBV21-1 constitutes a pseudogene. The CDR3 contains 16 residues. DNA of the CDR3: TGTGCCAGCAGCAAAGCGGCAACACCAAAACGGGAAAAACTGTTTTTT. This encodes CASSKAATPKREKLFF.

At least ten counts were recorded for this clonotype. The chain links TRBV7-9 to TRBJ1-5; a possible D gene is TRBD1 (5 bases). Germline assignment: CDR1 SEHNR and CDR2 FQNEAQ (reference sequence). V shed 1 base and J shed 2 bases, with 9 bases lying between them. This CDR3 spans 15 amino acids. CDR3 in amino acids: CASSLEGVGNQPQHF. CDR3 bases: TGTGCCAGCAGCTTAGAAGGGGTAGGCAATCAGCCCCAGCATTTT.

This clonotype was detected ten times or more. This rearrangement joins TRBV19 to TRBJ2-6; D is uncertain. CDR1 LNHDA and CDR2 SQIVND come from the germline V gene (reference sequence). The CDR3 is 15 residues long. V lost 6 bases and J 0 bases, leaving 9 bases between the germline ends. The CDR3 DNA reads TGTGCCAGTAGCAAGGAGTACTCTGGGGCCAACGTCCTGACTTTC. It encodes CASSKEYSGANVLTF.

This clonotype was counted at least ten times. The germline gene is not matched at one end of the junction; a read error may be the cause. The CDR3 region has the DNA TGTTCGGGACAGGTCGCAACTAATGAAAAACTGTTTTTT. Translation: CSGQVATNEKLFF. The rearrangement links TRBV20-1 to TRBJ1-4; 8 positions match TRBD1. Germline CDR1 is DFQATT and CDR2 is SNEGSKA (reference sequence). This CDR3 spans 13 amino acids.

This clonotype was seen at least ten times. This rearrangement joins TRBV28 to TRBJ2-7; D unresolved. V was shortened by 10 bases and J by 0 bases, with 13 bases between the two germline ends. CDR3 size: 13 residues. Looked up from germline, CDR1 is MDHEN and CDR2 is SYDVKM. Here the CDR3 DNA reads TGTGCCATTACCCCAGTCTTCTCCTACGAGCAGTACTTC. It is translated as CAITPVFSYEQYF.

This clonotype was counted many times. The rearrangement links TRBV4-3 to TRBJ2-2, with D perhaps matching TRBD1 (6 bases). Germline V gene lookup returns CDR1 LGHNA and CDR2 YSLEER. There are 17 residues in the CDR3. V was cut by 3 bases and J by 3 bases, with 17 bases left in between. Written as DNA, the CDR3 is TGCGCCAGCAGCCAGAACCCACCGGGACACTACACCGGGGAGCTGTTTTTT. This codes for CASSQNPPGHYTGELFF.